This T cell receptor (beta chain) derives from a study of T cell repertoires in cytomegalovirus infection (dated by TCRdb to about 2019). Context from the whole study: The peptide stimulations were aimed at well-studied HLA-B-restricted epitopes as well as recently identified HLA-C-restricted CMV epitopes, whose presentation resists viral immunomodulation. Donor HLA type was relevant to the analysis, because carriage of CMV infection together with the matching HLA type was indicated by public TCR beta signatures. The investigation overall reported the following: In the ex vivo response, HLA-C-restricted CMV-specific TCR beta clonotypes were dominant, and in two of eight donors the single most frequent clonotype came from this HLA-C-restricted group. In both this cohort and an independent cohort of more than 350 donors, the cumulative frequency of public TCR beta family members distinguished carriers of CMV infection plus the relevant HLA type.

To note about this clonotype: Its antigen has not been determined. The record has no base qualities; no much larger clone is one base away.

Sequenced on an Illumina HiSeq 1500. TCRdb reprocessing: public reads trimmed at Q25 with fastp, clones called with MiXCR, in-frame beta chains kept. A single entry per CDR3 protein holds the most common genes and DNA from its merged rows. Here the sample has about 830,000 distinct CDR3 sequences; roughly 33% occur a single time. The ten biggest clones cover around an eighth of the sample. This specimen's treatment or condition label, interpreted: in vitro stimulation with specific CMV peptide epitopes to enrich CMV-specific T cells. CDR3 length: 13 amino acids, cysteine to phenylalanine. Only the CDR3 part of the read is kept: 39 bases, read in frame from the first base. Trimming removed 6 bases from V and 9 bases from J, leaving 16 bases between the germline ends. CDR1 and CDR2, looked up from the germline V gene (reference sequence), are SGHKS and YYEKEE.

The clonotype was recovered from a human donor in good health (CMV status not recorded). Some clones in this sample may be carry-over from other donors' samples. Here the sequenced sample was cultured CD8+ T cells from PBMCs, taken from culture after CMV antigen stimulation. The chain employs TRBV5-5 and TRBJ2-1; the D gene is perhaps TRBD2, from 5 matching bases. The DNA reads TGTGCCAGCACCCTGCACAGCAGCGGTGAGCAGTTCTTC. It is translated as CASTLHSSGEQFF.